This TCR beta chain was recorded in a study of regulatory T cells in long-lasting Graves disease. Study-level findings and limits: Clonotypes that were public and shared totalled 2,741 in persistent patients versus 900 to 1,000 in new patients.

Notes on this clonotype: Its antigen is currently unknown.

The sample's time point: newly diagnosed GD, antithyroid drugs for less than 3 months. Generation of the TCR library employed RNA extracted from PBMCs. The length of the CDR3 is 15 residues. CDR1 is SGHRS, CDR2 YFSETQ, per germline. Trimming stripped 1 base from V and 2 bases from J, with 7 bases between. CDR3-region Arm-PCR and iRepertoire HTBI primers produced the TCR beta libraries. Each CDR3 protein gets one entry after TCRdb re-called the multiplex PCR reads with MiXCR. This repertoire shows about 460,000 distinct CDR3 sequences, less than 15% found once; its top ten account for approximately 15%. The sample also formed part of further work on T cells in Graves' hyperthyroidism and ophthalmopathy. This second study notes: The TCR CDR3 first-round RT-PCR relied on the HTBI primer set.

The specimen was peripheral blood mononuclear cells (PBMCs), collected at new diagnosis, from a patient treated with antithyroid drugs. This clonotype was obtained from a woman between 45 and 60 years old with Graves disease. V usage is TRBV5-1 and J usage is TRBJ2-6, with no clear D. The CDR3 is CASSLTAPGANVLTF. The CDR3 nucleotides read TGCGCCAGCAGCTTGACAGCCCCTGGGGCCAACGTCCTGACTTTC.